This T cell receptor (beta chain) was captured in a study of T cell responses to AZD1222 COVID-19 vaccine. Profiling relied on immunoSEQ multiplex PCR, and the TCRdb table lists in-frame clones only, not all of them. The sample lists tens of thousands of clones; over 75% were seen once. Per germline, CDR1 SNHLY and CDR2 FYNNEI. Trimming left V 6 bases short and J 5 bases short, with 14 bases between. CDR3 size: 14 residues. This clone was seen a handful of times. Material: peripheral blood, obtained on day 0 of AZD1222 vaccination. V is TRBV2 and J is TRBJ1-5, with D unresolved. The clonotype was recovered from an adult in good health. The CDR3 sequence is CASRFLTAYQPQHF. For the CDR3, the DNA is TGTGCCAGCAGATTCCTAACAGCGTATCAGCCCCAGCATTTT.